The T cell receptor beta chain described here comes from a study of T cells after yellow fever vaccination. Broader study findings: Overall, a small share of clonotypes was seen in both CD4 and CD8 compartments.

Trimming removed 0 bases from V and 1 base from J, with 7 bases in between. The CDR3 has 16 residues. Germline V gene data show CDR1 as LGHNA and CDR2 as YSLEER. Worth noting for this clonotype: The antigen is unknown.

A single record per CDR3 protein comes from TCRdb applying MiXCR to the 5' RACE reads. The sample yields approximately 550,000 distinct CDR3 sequences, roughly 14% seen once. The rearrangement uses TRBV4-3 and TRBJ2-6; unclear D gene. This TCR was sampled from a man aged 25 to 45 who received the YFV17D yellow fever vaccine. The sample was PBMCs, taken on the day of the yellow fever booster vaccination. The CDR3 reads CASSQERPSGANVLTF. The DNA of the CDR3 is TGCGCCAGCAGCCAAGAGAGACCTTCTGGGGCCAACGTCCTGACTTTC.